What follows is one T cell receptor beta chain and its context. TCRdb re-called the 5' RACE reads and catalogs CDR3 proteins one per entry, DNA excluded. The repertoire table contains 200,000 to 250,000 distinct CDR3 sequences. This CDR3 contains 14 residues. CDR1 is DFQATT and CDR2 is SNEGSKA in the germline V gene (reference sequence). The sample comes from a study of monozygotic twins with inflammatory bowel disease. The J gene is TRBJ2-1, the V gene TRBV20-1; without DNA, the TCRdb call of TRBD2 cannot be checked. What was sequenced was blood. This TCR was recovered from a human donor with ulcerative colitis or Crohn's disease, or a healthy co-twin of an affected twin (not recorded which). The CDR3: CSAPRRRGDNEQFF.